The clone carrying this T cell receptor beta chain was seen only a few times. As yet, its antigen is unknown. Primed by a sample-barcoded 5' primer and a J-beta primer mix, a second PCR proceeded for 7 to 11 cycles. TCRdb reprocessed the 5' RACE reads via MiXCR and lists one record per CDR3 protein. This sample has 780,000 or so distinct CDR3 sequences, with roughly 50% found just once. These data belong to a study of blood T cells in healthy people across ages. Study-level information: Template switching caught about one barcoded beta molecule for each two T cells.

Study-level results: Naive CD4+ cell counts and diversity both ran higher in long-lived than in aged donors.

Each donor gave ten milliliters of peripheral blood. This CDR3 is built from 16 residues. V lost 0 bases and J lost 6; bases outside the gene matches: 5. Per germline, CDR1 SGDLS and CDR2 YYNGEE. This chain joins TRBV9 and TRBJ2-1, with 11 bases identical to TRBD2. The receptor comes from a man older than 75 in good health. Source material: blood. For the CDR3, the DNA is TGTGCCAGCAGCGTAGTGGGGACTAGCGGTGTCAATGAGCAGTTCTTC. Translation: CASSVVGTSGVNEQFF.